This TCR beta chain originates from a study of T cell repertoires in cytomegalovirus infection (dated by TCRdb to about 2019). Notes on the research overall: The HLA type of each donor mattered for the analysis, because public TCR beta signatures pointed to carriage of CMV infection along with the matching HLA type.

Points the paper makes about the study in general: In the ex vivo response, HLA-C-restricted CMV-specific TCR beta clonotypes were dominant, and in two of eight donors the single most frequent clonotype came from this HLA-C-restricted group. Carriers of CMV infection plus the relevant HLA type were discriminated by the cumulative frequency of public TCR beta family members in the study cohort and in an independent approximately 350-donor cohort.

Sequencing used an Illumina HiSeq 1500. The public reads were run again by TCRdb, first through fastp at Q25 and then through MiXCR, and only productive beta chains were kept. Entries are consolidated by CDR3 protein sequence, retaining the most common genes and DNA. The sample table contains hundreds of thousands of distinct CDR3 sequences; only one count was recorded for roughly a third of them. About 13% of the sample lies in the top ten. Based on the germline V gene (reference sequence), the CDR1 and CDR2 sequences are MNHEY and SMNVEV. V loses 5 bases of germline sequence and J loses 5 bases, and the interval between the two ends is 12 bases. Spanning cysteine to phenylalanine, the CDR3 consists of 13 amino acids. Kept here is only the CDR3 DNA, which spans 39 bases and is read in frame from base 1. A word on this clonotype: Its antigen target is currently unknown. Per-nucleotide qualities are absent, and no much larger clonotype sits a single base away.

Sequenced sample: PBMCs. The rearranged chain carries TRBV27 and TRBJ2-5; a tentative D call is TRBD1 (6 bases match). The TCR was taken from a human donor in good health (CMV status not recorded). Some clones in this sample may be carry-over from other donors' samples. The DNA sequence is given as TGTGCCAGCAGTAGGACAGTCACGGAGACCCAGTACTTC. Translated, this is CASSRTVTETQYF.